Below, 30 T cell receptor beta chains from the same sample are listed, as sequenced in a study of CD8 T cells in Susac syndrome. After extraction with the RNeasy kit, about 0.5 to 1 ug of the RNA was reverse transcribed using random hexamers. TCRdb used MiXCR to reprocess the immunoSEQ multiplex PCR reads, holding one entry per CDR3 protein. Here the sample spans fewer than 200,000 distinct CDR3 sequences, over 85% being singletons. Sequencing input: CD4+ T cells from PBMCs. These receptors were collected from a human donor in good health.

This chain uses TRBV29-1 with TRBJ2-1; no clear D gene. This CDR3 contains 14 residues. Trimming removed 8 bases at V and 4 bases at J, with 18 bases between. Germline V gene sequence: CDR1 SQVTM, CDR2 ANQGSEA. As DNA, the CDR3 is TGCAGCTCCGAAAAACCGAGACATTACAATGAGCAGTTCTTC. Amino acids: CSSEKPRHYNEQFF.

The V and J genes are TRBV4-1 and TRBJ1-3; D unresolved. With 6 bases removed from V and 4 bases from J, the gap between germline ends came to 19 bases. Germline lookup yields CDR1 MGHRA and CDR2 YSYEKL. The CDR3 totals 16 residues. In DNA form, the CDR3 reads TGCGCCAGCAGTCTCGGGCCGATCGGAGCGGGAAACACCATATATTTT. Translating gives CASSLGPIGAGNTIYF.

This chain joins TRBV3-1 and TRBJ1-1; D unclear. Deletions cut 3 bases from V and 3 bases from J, with 14 bases between. The CDR3 loop spans 15 amino acids. Per the germline V gene, CDR1 is LGHDT and CDR2 is YNNKEL (reference sequence). The CDR3 here is CASSHAGSWYTEAFF. The CDR3 DNA is TGTGCCAGCAGCCATGCCGGGAGCTGGTACACTGAAGCTTTCTTT.

In its sample, this clonotype was seen once. The chain links TRBV5-1 to TRBJ1-1; D gene unclear. CDR3 length: 11 residues. V lost 4 bases and J 7 bases, leaving 8 bases between the germline ends. CDR1 SGHRS and CDR2 YFSETQ come from the germline V gene. The CDR3, as DNA: TGCGCCAGCAGCCCCGGGATTGAAGCTTTCTTT. Translated, it gives CASSPGIEAFF.

The chain joins TRBV6-5 to TRBJ1-2, with unresolved D. This CDR3 has 15 residues. Germline assignment: CDR1 MNHEY and CDR2 SVGAGI. Trimming cost V 5 bases and J 3 bases, with 16 bases left between them. In DNA, the CDR3 is TGTGCCAGCAGTACGCCTCAACGGCCCCACTATGGCTACACCTTC. Translation gives CASSTPQRPHYGYTF.

The CDR3 sequence: CASNRGTSGGNNEQFF. The CDR3 nucleotides read TGTGCCAGCAATCGCGGGACTAGCGGGGGGAACAATGAGCAGTTCTTC. The rearrangement uses TRBV28 and TRBJ2-1; 15 bases are shared with TRBD2. This CDR3 is 16 amino acids long. V shed 7 bases, J shed 5 bases, and the junction held 6 bases outside the gene matches. The germline gives CDR1 MDHEN, CDR2 SYDVKM.

The chain couples TRBV5-6 to TRBJ2-7, with D possibly matching TRBD1 (6 bases). CDR3 size: 17 residues. The V end was cut by 4 bases, the J end by 0 bases, with 20 bases between. CDR1 and CDR2 from the germline V gene are SGHDT and YYEEEE. CDR3 loop: CASSVWDTQTLSYEQYF. CDR3 nucleotide sequence: TGTGCCAGCAGCGTGTGGGACACGCAGACACTCTCCTACGAGCAGTACTTC.

The chain combines TRBV20-1 with TRBJ2-2; no firm D call. The CDR3 is 14 amino acids. Per the germline V gene, CDR1 is DFQATT and CDR2 is SNEGSKA (reference sequence). The ends were cut back, 3 bases at V and 1 base at J, with 9 bases in the middle. CDR3 sequence (DNA): TGCAGTGCTAGGCTGACATTGAACACCGGGGAGCTGTTTTTT. As protein: CSARLTLNTGELFF.

CDR3 nucleotide sequence: TGTGCCAGCACCATAACAGGGAAGGGAAAGGGTGAAGCTTTCTTT. This gives the protein CASTITGKGKGEAFF. V usage is TRBV13 and J usage is TRBJ1-1, with D possibly matching TRBD1 (6 bases). This CDR3 has 15 residues. Germline V gene data show CDR1 as PRHDT and CDR2 as FYEKMQ (reference sequence). V lost 7 bases and J lost 7, with 22 bases in between.

The V and J genes are TRBV24-1 and TRBJ2-1; 7 bases fit TRBD2. Per the germline V gene, CDR1 is KGHDR and CDR2 is SFDVKD. The trim removed 4 bases at V and 7 bases at J, leaving 6 bases unmatched. The CDR3 covers 14 residues. The CDR3 DNA is TGTGCCACCAGTGACCCGGGGGGTGAGAATGAGCAGTTCTTC. It yields the protein CATSDPGGENEQFF.

The chain joins TRBV7-2 to TRBJ2-5, with D perhaps matching TRBD1 (5 bases). The CDR3 totals 16 residues. Germline V CDR1 and CDR2: SGHTA, FQGNSA. The ends were cut back, 2 bases at V and 1 base at J, with 14 bases in the middle. The CDR3 bases are TGTGCCAGCAGCTTACGCCCGATCCAGGGCCAAGAGACCCAGTACTTC. Translated, it gives CASSLRPIQGQETQYF.

The chain joins TRBV13 to TRBJ2-7; TRBD1 agrees at 12 bases. Trimming cost V 2 bases and J 5 bases; bases outside gene matches: 7. This CDR3 contains 16 residues. CDR1 is PRHDT and CDR2 is FYEKMQ in the germline V gene (reference sequence). The CDR3 nucleotides read TGTGCCAGCAGCTTATACCGGGGACAGGGGGCTAACGAGCAGTACTTC. It specifies CASSLYRGQGANEQYF. Supplemented by reference TRBV13 and TRBJ2-7, the full variable domain reads AAGVIQSPRHLIKEKRETATLKCYPIPRHDTVYWYQQGPGQDPQFLISFYEKMQSDKGSIPDRFSAQQFSDYHSELNMSSLELGDSALYFCASSLYRGQGANEQYFGPGTRLTVT.

The table lists this clonotype with a count of one. The chain employs TRBV12-3 or TRBV12-4 and TRBJ1-2; D possibly corresponds to TRBD1 (5 bases). Trimming shortened V by 4 bases and J by 1 base, and 13 bases separated the two germline ends. CDR3 length: 15 amino acids. The CDR3 spells CASSSKTGLNYGYTF. The CDR3 region has the DNA TGTGCCAGCAGTTCCAAAACAGGACTTAACTATGGCTACACCTTC.

The gene calls are TRBV24-1 and TRBJ2-2; D is undetermined. The CDR3 loop spans 15 amino acids. Trimming shortened V by 4 bases and J by 2 bases, and 10 bases separated the two germline ends. CDR1 is KGHDR, CDR2 SFDVKD, per germline. The DNA of the CDR3 is TGTGCCACCAGTGACGTGAGGCTCAACACCGGGGAGCTGTTTTTT. Translating it yields CATSDVRLNTGELFF.

The chain recombines TRBV20-1 with TRBJ1-3; D is unclear. V lost 5 bases and J 2 bases, leaving 7 bases between the germline ends. Germline V gives CDR1 DFQATT, CDR2 SNEGSKA (reference sequence). CDR3 length: 12 amino acids. The DNA for the CDR3 is TGCAGTGCTTCAGCGGCTGGAAACACCATATATTTT. It encodes CSASAAGNTIYF.

The chain joins TRBV9 to TRBJ2-7; D not resolved. The CDR3 runs to 13 residues. Germline V gene lookup returns CDR1 SGDLS and CDR2 YYNGEE. With 0 bases removed from V and 6 bases from J, the gap between germline ends came to 10 bases. DNA for the CDR3: TGTGCCAGCAGCGTAGTTTCAGGCTCCGAGCAGTACTTC. Translating gives CASSVVSGSEQYF. The whole variable domain, remainder taken from reference TRBV9 and TRBJ2-7, is DSGVTQTPKHLITATGQRVTLRCSPRSGDLSVYWYQQSLDQGLQFLIQYYNGEERAKGNILERFSAQQFPDLHSELNLSSLELGDSALYFCASSVVSGSEQYFGPGTRLTVT.

V gene TRBV6-5 combines with J gene TRBJ2-7; possibly TRBD1 or TRBD2 for D (6 bases each). The CDR3 length is 16 residues. Germline loops: CDR1 MNHEY, CDR2 SVGAGI. V was cut by 0 bases and J by 7 bases, with 19 bases left in between. The CDR3 region has the DNA TGTGCCAGCAGTTACTCGATGGCTTCAGGGGCGGGAGAGCAGTACTTC. Residues: CASSYSMASGAGEQYF.

Notes on this clonotype: Germline and junction disagree at one end, which may indicate a read error. CDR3 amino acids: CSARVQGALPRF. The CDR3 nucleotides read TGCAGTGCTAGAGTGCAGGGGGCTCTCCCTAGATTC. The chain employs TRBV20-1 and TRBJ1-2, with 8 bases aligning to TRBD1. The CDR3 is made up of 12 amino acids. CDR1 and CDR2 (germline): DFQATT, SNEGSKA (reference sequence).

J is TRBJ1-2 and V is TRBV2, with a tentative D call TRBD1 (6 bases). V lost 5 bases and J 2 bases, leaving 15 bases between the germline ends. The CDR3 spans 15 residues. The V gene's germline CDR1 is SNHLY and CDR2 FYNNEI. CDR3 region: CASSRSLQGNYGYTF. CDR3 in DNA: TGTGCCAGCAGTCGATCTTTACAGGGAAACTATGGCTACACCTTC.

The genes are TRBV30 and TRBJ2-5; tentative D call: TRBD1 (6 bases). The V end was cut by 5 bases, the J end by 2 bases, with 9 bases between. Germline CDR1 reads GTSNPN; CDR2 reads SVGIG (reference sequence). The CDR3 length is 12 residues. The DNA of the CDR3 is TGTGCCTGGGGGGACAAGCAAGAGACCCAGTACTTC. This translates into CAWGDKQETQYF. Looking up the rest from reference TRBV30 and TRBJ2-5 gives the full variable domain: SQTIHQWPATLVQPVGSPLSLECTVEGTSNPNLYWYRQAAGRGLQLLFYSVGIGQISSEVPQNLSASRPQDRQFILSSKKLLLSDSGFYLCAWGDKQETQYFGPGTRLLVL.

V and J are TRBV7-2 and TRBJ2-5; the match to TRBD2 covers 8 bases. Germline assignment: CDR1 SGHTA and CDR2 FQGNSA. The V and J ends lost 7 bases and 4 bases, in that order; junction bases with no gene match: 8. CDR3 length: 14 residues. CDR3 in DNA: TGTGCCAGCACGCCGGGAGGGGGGCTAGAGACCCAGTACTTC. Its protein product is CASTPGGGLETQYF.

This sequence joins TRBV9 and TRBJ2-6; D perhaps matches TRBD1 (5 bases). The CDR3 has 16 residues. The ends were cut back, 1 base at V and 4 bases at J, with 12 bases in the middle. Germline V gene sequence: CDR1 SGDLS, CDR2 YYNGEE. This CDR3 is CASSVLSGAGANVLTF. In nucleotides, the CDR3 is TGTGCCAGCAGCGTATTGTCTGGGGCGGGGGCCAACGTCCTGACTTTC. The complete variable domain, with remaining parts taken from reference TRBV9 and TRBJ2-6, reads DSGVTQTPKHLITATGQRVTLRCSPRSGDLSVYWYQQSLDQGLQFLIQYYNGEERAKGNILERFSAQQFPDLHSELNLSSLELGDSALYFCASSVLSGAGANVLTFGAGSRLTVL.

The chain uses TRBV7-9 and TRBJ2-3; TRBD1 matches at 7 bases. Germline assignment: CDR1 SEHNR and CDR2 FQNEAQ (reference sequence). This CDR3 is built from 16 residues. The V segment lost 1 base and the J segment 1 base; nucleotides outside the gene matches: 5. The DNA for the CDR3 is TGTGCCAGCAGCTTAGAGGGGGCGCGCGGCACAGATACGCAGTATTTT. Encoded protein: CASSLEGARGTDTQYF. The whole variable domain, filled in from reference TRBV7-9 and TRBJ2-3, reads DTGVSQNPRHKITKRGQNVTFRCDPISEHNRLYWYRQTLGQGPEFLTYFQNEAQLEKSRLLSDRFSAERPKGSFSTLEIQRTEQGDSAMYLCASSLEGARGTDTQYFGPGTRLTVL.

The chain joins TRBV6-6 to TRBJ1-4; D is possibly TRBD1 (6 bases). This CDR3 is built from 14 residues. The germline gives CDR1 MNHNY, CDR2 SVGAGI (reference sequence). The germline V and J ends were trimmed by 2 bases and 5 bases, with 9 bases remaining between them. The CDR3 protein is CASSYEGGNEKLFF. DNA for the CDR3: TGTGCCAGCAGTTACGAGGGGGGCAATGAAAAACTGTTTTTT.

The chain links TRBV20-1 to TRBJ2-3; D is perhaps TRBD2 (6 bases). The CDR3 covers 15 residues. Deletions cut 1 base from V and 2 bases from J, with 13 bases between. The V gene's germline CDR1 is DFQATT and CDR2 SNEGSKA (reference sequence). The CDR3 protein is CSARAGSGATDTQYF. CDR3 nucleotides: TGCAGTGCTAGAGCGGGTAGCGGAGCCACAGATACGCAGTATTTT.

This chain links TRBV12-3 or TRBV12-4 with TRBJ1-2; D is unclear. This CDR3 is 11 amino acids long. V was clipped by 4 bases and J by 3 bases, with 3 bases between them. CDR3 amino acids: CASSSDYGYTF. CDR3 in DNA: TGTGCCAGCAGTTCCGACTATGGCTACACCTTC.

This clonotype appeared a single time. This chain joins TRBV5-1 and TRBJ2-5; 7 nucleotides align to TRBD1. V gave up 0 bases and J gave up 4 bases; unmatched junction bases: 3. Germline V gene lookup returns CDR1 SGHRS and CDR2 YFSETQ. The CDR3 totals 14 residues. The DNA of the CDR3 is TGCGCCAGCAGCTTGGGAGGGGGCTCAGAGACCCAGTACTTC. Translated, it gives CASSLGGGSETQYF.

The rearrangement links TRBV4-1 to TRBJ2-7, with D perhaps TRBD2 (5 bases). Germline CDR1 MGHRA, CDR2 YSYEKL. The CDR3 sequence is 14 residues long. Trimming cost V 0 bases and J 0 bases, with 6 bases left between them. The CDR3 region is CASSQDEGSYEQYF. The CDR3 DNA is TGCGCCAGCAGCCAAGATGAGGGCTCCTACGAGCAGTACTTC.

The rearrangement joins TRBV7-6 to TRBJ2-2, with 9 bases matching TRBD1. Germline loops: CDR1 SGHVS, CDR2 FNYEAQ. The CDR3 length is 16 residues. J lost 2 bases, V lost 5 bases, and 6 bases had no gene match. The CDR3 reads CASSVYRGHNTGELFF. The CDR3 DNA reads TGTGCCAGCAGCGTTTACAGGGGGCATAACACCGGGGAGCTGTTTTTT.

The V and J genes are TRBV7-2 and TRBJ2-3; 8 bases match TRBD2. CDR1 is SGHTA and CDR2 is FQGNSA in the germline V gene. V shed 5 bases, J shed 1 base, and the junction held 11 bases outside the gene matches. CDR3 length: 17 residues. The CDR3 here is CASSQKRAGGGTDTQYF. CDR3 DNA sequence: TGTGCCAGCAGCCAGAAAAGGGCGGGGGGAGGCACAGATACGCAGTATTTT.